This T cell receptor (beta chain) is from a study of blood T cell repertoires in COVID-19. The wider study: The analysed material was cDNA or gDNA that came from T cells, B-cell-depleted T cells, or PBMCs.

The recovered donors of Cohort 3 showed two negative PCRs, clearance, or symptom resolution. Study processing details: Counts of nucleated cells, estimated from reference gene primer amplification, were obtained. The method was immunoSEQ multiplex PCR; TCRdb's version includes in-frame clones alone and lacks a portion of them. V and J calls and clone size are those listed in that table; D and trimming were worked out from the DNA. Of over 300,000 clones listed, roughly 87% are singletons. V was clipped by 3 bases and J by 0 bases, with 8 bases between them. Looked up from germline, CDR1 is LGHDT and CDR2 is YNNKEL (reference sequence). This CDR3 spans 14 amino acids. The table lists this clone with a count of one.

The sequencing sample was made of PBMCs or T cells enriched from blood (not recorded which). This rearrangement joins TRBV3-1 (or the pseudogene TRBV3-2) to TRBJ1-1; D is undetermined. The sequence derives from a woman in her 30s who had recovered from COVID-19. CDR3 sequence reads: CASSHNPMNTEAFF. CDR3 nucleotides: TGTGCCAGCAGCCATAATCCTATGAACACTGAAGCTTTCTTT.